A selection of T cell receptor beta chains follows, all from one sample in a study of shared clonotypes between healthy human individuals. Some clones are missing from TCRdb's copy, which holds only in-frame ones; the method was immunoSEQ multiplex PCR. The sample lists 2 million to 2.5 million clones, under 97% seen once, with roughly 0.13% in the top ten. Sample: naive CD4+ T cells sorted from blood. Source of these receptors: a man aged 18 to 30 in good health. CDR3s include the opening cysteine and the closing phenylalanine or tryptophan. The D gene is left open where the match is weak. Some rows mark clone size as missing; the rest say once, few, many or name a class of expanded clone.

v_call,j_call,clone_size,d_call,cdr3_nt,cdr3_aa
TRBV10-3,TRBJ2-2,.,TRBD1,TGTGCCATCAGGACCACAGGGGCCCCGAACACCGGGGAGCTGTTTTTT,CAIRTTGAPNTGELFF
TRBV6-5,TRBJ1-5,.,.,TGTGCCAGCAGGGGGACCGGGTTTAATCAGCCCCAGCATTTT,CASRGTGFNQPQHF
TRBV2,TRBJ1-3,.,.,TGTGCCAGCACCGAATCAGGGGTCTCGCAGGGAAACACCATATATTTT,CASTESGVSQGNTIYF
TRBV29-1,TRBJ2-7,once,.,TGCAGCGTTGTTCCAGGGGCCTCCTTCGGCGAGCAGTACTTC,CSVVPGASFGEQYF
TRBV13,TRBJ1-3,.,.,TGTGCCAGCAGCTCGGGCCTAACCGGAAACACCATATATTTT,CASSSGLTGNTIYF
TRBV5-1,TRBJ1-1,once,.,TGCGCCAGCAGCTTGACTGTGGGTTCTGAAGCTTTCTTT,CASSLTVGSEAFF
TRBV5-1,TRBJ2-7,.,TRBD1,TGCGCCAGCAGCGGAAGACAGGGGAGCTCCTACGAGCAGTACTTC,CASSGRQGSSYEQYF
TRBV7-9,TRBJ1-2,.,TRBD1,TGTGCCAGCAGCGGGGACAGAGCTAACTATGGCTACACCTTC,CASSGDRANYGYTF
TRBV19,TRBJ1-2,.,TRBD1,TGTGCCAGTAGTACGAGGACAGGGCCCTTTAACTATGGCTACACCTTC,CASSTRTGPFNYGYTF
TRBV6-5,TRBJ2-7,.,TRBD1,TGTGCCAGCAGCAGCCCCTCGACAGGGAGAGAGCAGTACTTC,CASSSPSTGREQYF
TRBV5-4,TRBJ1-1,.,TRBD1,TGTGCCAGCAGCTTGGCCCAGGACAGGGCCACTGAAGCTTTCTTT,CASSLAQDRATEAFF
TRBV9,TRBJ2-1,.,TRBD2,TGTGCCAGCAGCGGAGCTCTGGGACTAGCGAGGAATGAGCAGTTCTTC,CASSGALGLARNEQFF
TRBV5-1,TRBJ1-3,.,.,TGCGCCAGCAGCCTCCAGGGAGGAAACACCATATATTTT,CASSLQGGNTIYF
TRBV18,TRBJ1-1,.,.,TGTGCCAGCTCACCATTGGCAGGGAACACTGAAGCTTTCTTT,CASSPLAGNTEAFF
TRBV27,TRBJ1-1,few,.,TGTGCCAGTCTCGGGACAAACACTGAAGCTTTCTTT,CASLGTNTEAFF
TRBV5-1,TRBJ2-5,.,TRBD2,TGCGCCAGCAGCTTGGCCGGGACTAGCGTTCAAGAGACCCAGTACTTC,CASSLAGTSVQETQYF
TRBV10-1,TRBJ1-4,few,TRBD1,TGCGCCAGCAGTGACAACAGGGGAAAACTGTTTTTT,CASSDNRGKLFF
TRBV27,TRBJ1-4,.,.,TGTGCCAGCAGTTGGGTGACGGGGGAAAAACTGTTTTTT,CASSWVTGEKLFF
TRBV7-9,TRBJ2-3,.,.,TGTGCCAGCAGCTTAGCGATCGCGGTTGATACGCAGTATTTT,CASSLAIAVDTQYF
TRBV7-7,TRBJ2-5,.,TRBD2,TGTGCTAGCAGCGAAACTAGCGGGGGTGTTGAGACCCAGTACTTC,CASSETSGGVETQYF
TRBV5-6,TRBJ1-3,.,.,TGTGCCAGCAGCACTGGGACTTTTACCGGAAACACCATATATTTT,CASSTGTFTGNTIYF
TRBV6-1,TRBJ2-7,.,.,TGTGCCAGCAGAGACATAATGAGCTCCTACGAGCAGTACTTC,CASRDIMSSYEQYF
TRBV28,TRBJ1-6,.,.,TGTGCCAGCAGTACCGGGACCTTAGGGAATTCACCCCTCCACTTT,CASSTGTLGNSPLHF
TRBV6-6,TRBJ1-6,.,.,TGTGCCAGCAGTTATTCCCGGACAGCCTCCAATTCACCCCTCCACTTT,CASSYSRTASNSPLHF
TRBV19,TRBJ1-6,.,TRBD1,TGTGCCAGTAGTACCCCCGGACAGGGGGCGAGTTCACCCCTCCACTTT,CASSTPGQGASSPLHF
TRBV28,TRBJ1-5,.,TRBD1,TGTGCCAGCAGTAGGACAGGGCAAAATCAGCCCCAGCATTTT,CASSRTGQNQPQHF
TRBV18,TRBJ1-1,once,.,TGTGCCAGCTCACCACTCACAGGGTCGGGGACTGAAGCTTTCTTT,CASSPLTGSGTEAFF